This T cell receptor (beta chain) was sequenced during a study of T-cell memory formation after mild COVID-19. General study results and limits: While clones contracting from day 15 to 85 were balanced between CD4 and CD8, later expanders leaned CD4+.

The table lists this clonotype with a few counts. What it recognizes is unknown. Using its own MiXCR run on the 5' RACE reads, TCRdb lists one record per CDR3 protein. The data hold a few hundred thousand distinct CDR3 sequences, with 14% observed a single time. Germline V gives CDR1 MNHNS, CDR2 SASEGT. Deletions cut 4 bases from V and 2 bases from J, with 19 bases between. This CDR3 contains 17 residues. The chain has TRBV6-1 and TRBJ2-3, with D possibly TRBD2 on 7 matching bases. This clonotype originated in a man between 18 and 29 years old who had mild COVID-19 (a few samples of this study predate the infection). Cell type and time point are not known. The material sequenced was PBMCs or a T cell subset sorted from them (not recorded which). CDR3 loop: CASSAAGARPSTDTQYF. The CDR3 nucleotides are TGTGCCAGCAGTGCCGCGGGGGCCAGACCTTCCACAGATACGCAGTATTTT.